The 16 T cell receptor beta chains below were found in one sample sequenced in a study of T cells in Graves' hyperthyroidism and ophthalmopathy. RNA transcripts provided the source from which TCR beta CDR3 regions were amplified. The study used the HTBI primer set for a first-round RT-PCR of the TCR CDR3. TCRdb reprocessed the multiplex PCR reads via MiXCR and lists one record per CDR3 protein. Of hundreds of thousands of distinct CDR3 sequences in the sample, roughly 46% were seen once. Sequencing was performed on peripheral blood or thyroid tissue (not recorded which). The receptors shown here come from a woman aged 18-29 years with Graves' hyperthyroidism.

The rearrangement joins TRBV29-1 to TRBJ1-2, with no clear D. Germline V gene lookup returns CDR1 SQVTM and CDR2 ANQGSEA. The CDR3 is 12 amino acids. The CDR3 nucleotides are TGCAGTGAATACGGTACCCTCTATGGCTACACCTTC. Encoded protein: CSEYGTLYGYTF.

The chain links TRBV29-1 to TRBJ1-2; a possible D gene is TRBD1 (5 bases). CDR3 length: 14 residues. The germline V and J ends were trimmed by 7 bases and 6 bases, with 21 bases remaining between them. Germline CDR1 SQVTM, CDR2 ANQGSEA. DNA of the CDR3: TGCAGCGCAGCCGGTACAGGTGTCCCGAATGGCTACACCTTC. It codes for CSAAGTGVPNGYTF. Full variable domain (outside the CDR3, taken from reference TRBV29-1 and TRBJ1-2): SAVISQKPSRDICQRGTSLTIQCQVDSQVTMMFWYRQQPGQSLTLIATANQGSEATYESGFVIDKFPISRPNLTFSTLTVSNMSPEDSSIYLCSAAGTGVPNGYTFGSGTRLTVV.

This clonotype has just one count. The rearrangement joins TRBV24-1 to TRBJ2-2; D gene uncertain. This CDR3 spans 15 amino acids. The germline V and J ends were trimmed by 11 bases and 8 bases, with 23 bases remaining between them. Germline V gene lookup returns CDR1 KGHDR and CDR2 SFDVKD. DNA of the CDR3: TGTGCCAGCGGTGATTGGGCAGATGCCGGTGGGGAGCTGTTTTTT. This gives the protein CASGDWADAGGELFF.

This clonotype was counted between two and nine times. The rearrangement joins TRBV7-9 to TRBJ1-1; 8 nucleotides match TRBD1. The V gene's germline CDR1 is SEHNR and CDR2 FQNEAQ (reference sequence). J lost 6 bases, V lost 6 bases, and 9 bases had no gene match. The CDR3 is made up of 14 amino acids. This CDR3 is CASSFGQGLSEAFF. The CDR3 DNA is TGTGCCAGCAGTTTTGGACAGGGTTTATCTGAAGCTTTCTTT.

Note on this clonotype: The junction shows a germline mismatch at one end, possibly a read error. The chain couples TRBV12-3 or TRBV12-4 to TRBJ2-5; the D is unclear. The CDR3 sequence is 12 residues long. The DNA for the CDR3 is TGTGCCATCAGTTACGCCGGCGGGACCCAGTACTTC. This gives the protein CAISYAGGTQYF.

The J gene is TRBJ2-7, the V gene TRBV6-1; D perhaps matches TRBD1 (6 bases). V was trimmed by 8 bases and J by 2 bases, leaving 16 bases between them. This CDR3 spans 14 amino acids. From germline, CDR1 is MNHNS and CDR2 SASEGT. CDR3 bases: TGTGCCAGCCTTACACCGACAGGCCCCTACGAGCAGTACTTC. Protein sequence: CASLTPTGPYEQYF.

A note on this clonotype: A read error may be the cause here, since a much bigger clone is one base away. The chain employs TRBV24-1 and TRBJ2-5; 12 bases agree with TRBD2. The CDR3 loop spans 18 amino acids. CDR1 is KGHDR and CDR2 is SFDVKD in the germline V gene. CDR3 sequence: CASSDYLAGGRGQETQYF. The CDR3 DNA reads as TGTGCCAGCAGTGATTACCTAGCGGGAGGGCGAGGGCAAGAGACCCAGTACTTC.

This clonotype has only a few counts. The gene calls are TRBV10-3 and TRBJ2-6; 7 bases match TRBD1. Germline CDR1 and CDR2: ENHRY and SYGVKD. The CDR3 runs to 20 residues. Germline trimming cut 3 bases from V and 1 base from J; bases unmatched to any gene: 15. CDR3 region: CAISDPTRQGSVSGANVLTF. Written as DNA, the CDR3 is TGTGCCATCAGTGATCCAACCCGACAGGGCTCCGTTTCTGGGGCCAACGTCCTGACTTTC.

Remarks on this clonotype: With a much larger clone just one base away, this may be a read error. This chain joins TRBV2 and TRBJ2-7; a possible D gene is TRBD1 (5 bases). The J call may be wrong; the DNA end is better matched by TRBJ2-4. CDR1 is SNHLY, CDR2 FYNNEI, per germline. This CDR3 comprises 14 residues. CDR3 loop: CASSELGRASIQYF. In nucleotides, the CDR3 is TGTGCCAGCAGTGAATTGGGCAGGGCTAGCATTCAGTACTTC.

This clonotype appeared a few times. The rearrangement uses TRBV6-1 and TRBJ1-4; D perhaps matches TRBD1 (6 bases). Trimming took off 6 bases at V and 3 bases at J, with 11 bases between the two ends. CDR3 length: 14 amino acids. Germline V gene lookup returns CDR1 MNHNS and CDR2 SASEGT. The CDR3 spells CASRPQGANEKLFF. The CDR3 DNA is TGTGCCAGCAGGCCACAGGGCGCTAATGAAAAACTGTTTTTT.

In DNA, the CDR3 is TGTGCCAGTAGTTCCCGGGACCACCAAGAGACCCAGTACTTC. As protein: CASSSRDHQETQYF. The chain couples TRBV19 to TRBJ2-5; TRBD1 or TRBD2 may be the D gene (5 bases each). Germline V gives CDR1 LNHDA, CDR2 SQIVND (reference sequence). There are 14 residues in the CDR3. Between the trimmed V and J ends, which lost 5 bases and 0 bases, there was a span of 10 bases.

In its sample, this clonotype was seen once. J is TRBJ2-7 and V is TRBV6-5, with 11 bases lining up with TRBD2. Losses at the gene ends were 0 bases for V and 3 bases for J; bases not matched to a gene: 4. Germline CDR1 is MNHEY and CDR2 is SVGAGI. The CDR3 length is 16 residues. Written as DNA, the CDR3 is TGTGCCAGCAGTTACTCAGGGACTAGCGGCTACTACGAGCAGTACTTC. This codes for CASSYSGTSGYYEQYF.

The chain combines TRBV20-1 with TRBJ2-5; D gene ambiguous. Germline CDR1 reads DFQATT; CDR2 reads SNEGSKA (reference sequence). V was clipped by 5 bases and J by 0 bases, with 16 bases between them. This CDR3 is 15 amino acids long. For the CDR3, the DNA is TGCAGTGCTCGAGCCCTCCCTACAGACCAAGAGACCCAGTACTTC. Translation gives CSARALPTDQETQYF.

This clonotype was observed at least ten times. J is TRBJ2-7 and V is TRBV7-2, with 7 bases that match TRBD1. The CDR3 has 12 residues. The V segment lost 5 bases and the J segment 6 bases; nucleotides outside the gene matches: 4. Germline CDR1 is SGHTA and CDR2 is FQGNSA. The DNA of the CDR3 is TGTGCCAGCAGCCATAGACAGGGCGAGCAGTACTTC. Translated, it gives CASSHRQGEQYF. The whole variable domain, remainder taken from reference TRBV7-2 and TRBJ2-7, is GAGVSQSPSNKVTEKGKDVELRCDPISGHTALYWYRQSLGQGLEFLIYFQGNSAPDKSGLPSDRFSAERTGGSVSTLTIQRTQQEDSAVYLCASSHRQGEQYFGPGTRLTVT.

This clonotype was seen only a few times. The J gene is TRBJ2-1, the V gene TRBV12-3 or TRBV12-4, with TRBD1 matching over 8 bases. V lost 4 bases to trimming and J lost 12 bases; unmatched junction nucleotides: 5. This CDR3 is 12 amino acids long. CDR3 region: CASSYRTGRQFF. CDR3 bases: TGTGCCAGCAGTTACCGGACAGGGAGGCAGTTCTTC.

This clonotype was seen a few times. The chain carries TRBV25-1 and TRBJ1-6; no clear D gene. Trimming shortened V by 3 bases and J by 7 bases, and 10 bases separated the two germline ends. This CDR3 has 14 amino acids. Germline V lookup: CDR1 MGHDK, CDR2 SYGVNS. CDR3 sequence reads: CASSDYGRNSPLHF. The CDR3 bases are TGTGCCAGCAGTGATTACGGTAGAAATTCACCCCTCCACTTT.